This paragraph reports one T cell receptor beta chain. This sample is part of a study of blood T cell repertoires in COVID-19. In germline, CDR1 is MNHEY, CDR2 SMNVEV (reference sequence). The V and J ends lost 2 bases and 7 bases, in that order; junction bases with no gene match: 2. This CDR3 is built from 13 residues. Sequencing was performed with immunoSEQ multiplex PCR; in TCRdb, only in-frame clones are kept and a portion is missing. The data hold about 170,000 clones, with around four fifths observed a single time. V and J are TRBV27 and TRBJ2-3, with TRBD2 matching over 8 bases. The sequence came from a woman in her 70s with COVID-19, enrolled during active disease. The sequenced material came from peripheral blood. The CDR3 DNA reads as TGTGCCAGCAGTTTAGCGGGGGGAAATACGCAGTATTTT. It yields the protein CASSLAGGNTQYF.